This entry lists 13 T cell receptor beta chains sequenced from one sample in a study of shared T cell receptors in the human thymus. Data came from immunoSEQ multiplex PCR; TCRdb stores just in-frame clones and leaves some out. The sample lists some 400,000 clones, approximately 95% occurring once. Sequenced: thymocytes. Receptors were obtained from a human donor.

The V call is TRBV4-1, the J call TRBJ2-1; TRBD2 agrees at 11 bases. The germline gives CDR1 MGHRA, CDR2 YSYEKL. The CDR3 covers 14 residues. Trimming took 0 bases from V and 10 from J; bases not matched to a gene: 2. This CDR3 reads CASSQELAGEEQFF. The CDR3 bases are TGCGCCAGCAGCCAAGAACTAGCGGGAGAGGAGCAGTTCTTC.

This chain uses TRBV14 with TRBJ2-7; no definite D call. This CDR3 has 13 amino acids. The V and J ends lost 1 base and 6 bases respectively, with 10 bases between them. The germline CDR1 and CDR2 sequences are SGHDN and FVKESK. The CDR3 loop is CASSQVFHSEQYF. DNA for the CDR3: TGTGCCAGCAGCCAAGTCTTTCATAGCGAGCAGTACTTC.

This rearrangement joins TRBV4-3 to TRBJ2-1; 14 nucleotides line up with TRBD2. The CDR3 is 21 residues long. Germline CDR1 and CDR2: LGHNA and YSLEER. Trimming removed 0 bases from V and 6 bases from J; junction bases left unmatched: 16. Here the CDR3 DNA reads TGCGCCAGCAGCCAAGATGTTGAAGAGACTAGCGGGAGGGCCCGTGGCAATGAGCAGTTCTTC. Translated, it gives CASSQDVEETSGRARGNEQFF.

This chain links TRBV5-4 with TRBJ1-2; possibly TRBD1 for D (5 bases). This CDR3 spans 15 amino acids. Germline values: CDR1 SGHNT, CDR2 YYREEE (reference sequence). V gave up 6 bases and J gave up 1 base, with 16 bases separating them. The CDR3 DNA reads TGTGCCAGCAAGGGGTTACTCGGGCGTAACTATGGCTACACCTTC. The encoded protein is CASKGLLGRNYGYTF. The full variable domain, its missing parts supplied by reference TRBV5-4 and TRBJ1-2, is ETGVTQSPTHLIKTRGQQVTLRCSSQSGHNTVSWYQQALGQGPQFIFQYYREEENGRGNFPPRFSGLQFPNYSSELNVNALELDDSALYLCASKGLLGRNYGYTFGSGTRLTVV.

The chain joins TRBV18 to TRBJ2-1, with 7 bases lining up with TRBD2. Germline V gene lookup returns CDR1 KGHSH and CDR2 LQKENI. This CDR3 is 15 amino acids long. J was trimmed by 10 bases and V by 4 bases; bases with no gene match: 13. CDR3 amino acids: CASSQTSQLTPEQFF. In nucleotides, the CDR3 is TGTGCCAGCTCACAGACTAGCCAGTTGACCCCCGAGCAGTTCTTC.

The chain combines TRBV28 with TRBJ1-1; D is unresolved. CDR3 size: 16 residues. V lost 6 bases and J lost 2, with 19 bases in between. Germline V CDR1 and CDR2: MDHEN, SYDVKM. CDR3 amino acids: CASSPPHQDPNTEAFF. Written as DNA, the CDR3 is TGTGCCAGCAGCCCCCCTCATCAGGACCCTAACACTGAAGCTTTCTTT.

The chain links TRBV7-2 to TRBJ2-7; D possibly corresponds to TRBD2 (6 bases). V dropped 0 bases and J dropped 0 bases, with 15 bases sitting between them. Germline loops: CDR1 SGHTA, CDR2 FQGNSA. The CDR3 contains 17 residues. CDR3 nucleotides: TGTGCCAGCAGCTTAGCGCGGGCGGGATTGAACTCCTACGAGCAGTACTTC. Amino acid sequence: CASSLARAGLNSYEQYF. The entire variable domain, with the rest obtained from reference TRBV7-2 and TRBJ2-7, is as follows: GAGVSQSPSNKVTEKGKDVELRCDPISGHTALYWYRQSLGQGLEFLIYFQGNSAPDKSGLPSDRFSAERTGGSVSTLTIQRTQQEDSAVYLCASSLARAGLNSYEQYFGPGTRLTVT.

The rearrangement links TRBV28 to TRBJ2-6; D is uncertain. V was cut by 6 bases and J by 1 base, with 16 bases left in between. This CDR3 spans 17 amino acids. The germline CDR1 and CDR2 sequences are MDHEN and SYDVKM. CDR3 DNA: TGTGCCAGCAGCGGGCTAGTCTCCAAATCTGGGGCCAACGTCCTGACTTTC. Its protein is CASSGLVSKSGANVLTF.

The rearrangement joins TRBV5-1 to TRBJ2-5; 12 nucleotides match TRBD2. The J call is doubtful: the DNA matches TRBJ2-7 better. CDR3 length: 17 residues. Germline CDR1 SGHRS, CDR2 YFSETQ. The CDR3 reads CASSAGLAGSRQDEQYF. The CDR3, as DNA: TGCGCCAGCAGCGCAGGACTAGCGGGGTCTCGCCAGGACGAGCAGTACTTC.

The chain links TRBV11-2 to TRBJ2-2; TRBD1 matches at 9 bases. In germline, CDR1 is SGHAT, CDR2 FQNNGV. The CDR3 consists of 15 residues. With 4 bases clipped from V and 6 bases from J, the junction kept 6 bases outside the gene matches. DNA of the CDR3: TGTGCCAGCAGCTCCCGGGACAGGGCGTCCGGGGAGCTGTTTTTT. Amino acids: CASSSRDRASGELFF.

This rearrangement joins TRBV7-6 to TRBJ2-5, with 9 bases that match TRBD2. The length of the CDR3 is 16 residues. The germline CDR1 and CDR2 sequences are SGHVS and FNYEAQ. J gave up 1 base and V 6 bases, and 9 bases lay outside the gene matches. CDR3 sequence (DNA): TGTGCCAGCAGGTTCCCCTCAGCGGGAGGCCAAGAGACCCAGTACTTC. Translation: CASRFPSAGGQETQYF. The full variable domain, in which reference TRBV7-6 and TRBJ2-5 provide the parts outside the CDR3, is GAGVSQSPRYKVTKRGQDVALRCDPISGHVSLYWYRQALGQGPEFLTYFNYEAQQDKSGLPNDRFSAERPEGSISTLTIQRTEQRDSAMYRCASRFPSAGGQETQYFGPGTRLLVL.

The chain recombines TRBV7-2 with TRBJ1-1; TRBD1 agrees at 11 bases. The CDR3 has 15 amino acids. The J segment lost 4 bases and the V segment lost 4 bases, leaving 5 bases of the junction unmatched. The germline CDR1 and CDR2 sequences are SGHTA and FQGNSA. The CDR3 protein is CASSSGDRGVTEAFF. The CDR3 region has the DNA TGTGCCAGCAGCTCGGGGGACAGGGGGGTCACTGAAGCTTTCTTT.

V is TRBV27 and J is TRBJ2-7; D call uncertain. The CDR3 runs to 16 residues. Trimming cost V 6 bases and J 2 bases, with 20 bases left between them. Germline CDR1 reads MNHEY; CDR2 reads SMNVEV (reference sequence). As DNA, the CDR3 is TGTGCCAGCAGCCGTCTATCCCCCTACCGCCCCTACGAGCAGTACTTC. Its translation is CASSRLSPYRPYEQYF.